Following are 22 T cell receptor beta chains from one sample sequenced in a study of blood T cells in healthy people across ages. Next came a second PCR, run for roughly 6 to 11 cycles, which used a sample-barcoded 5' primer along with a J-beta primer mix. A single record per CDR3 protein comes from TCRdb applying MiXCR to the 5' RACE reads. The sample contains about 840,000 distinct CDR3 sequences, about 29% of which appear only once. This sample was also put to use in a study of T cells of mothers and their children.

What was sequenced was blood. All receptors come from a woman aged 40 to 50 in good health.

This clonotype was counted at least ten times. The chain has TRBV20-1 and TRBJ2-1, with TRBD2 matching 7 bases. CDR1 is DFQATT, CDR2 SNEGSKA, per germline (reference sequence). V shed 5 bases, J shed 4 bases, and the junction held 8 bases outside the gene matches. The length of the CDR3 is 14 residues. As DNA, the CDR3 is TGCAGTGCTCCGCTTGGGGGGGTGTACAATGAGCAGTTCTTC. Translation: CSAPLGGVYNEQFF.

This clonotype appeared many times. The chain is built from TRBV29-1 and TRBJ2-3, with D possibly matching TRBD1 (5 bases). This CDR3 is 12 amino acids long. Germline V CDR1 and CDR2: SQVTM, ANQGSEA. The V gene lost 3 bases and the J gene lost 3 bases, with 7 bases spanning the gap. CDR3 amino acids: CSVDRETDTQYF. The CDR3 nucleotides read TGCAGCGTTGACAGGGAAACAGATACGCAGTATTTT.

This chain uses TRBV3-1 with TRBJ2-7; 7 bases are shared with TRBD2. The CDR3 has 14 amino acids. In germline, CDR1 is LGHDT, CDR2 YNNKEL (reference sequence). With 0 bases clipped from V and 2 bases from J, the junction kept 1 base outside the gene matches. CDR3 in DNA: TGTGCCAGCAGCCAAGATACTAGCGCCTACGAGCAGTACTTC. It codes for CASSQDTSAYEQYF.

This clonotype was seen repeatedly, ten times or more. This chain links TRBV29-1 with TRBJ2-1; D is uncertain. The CDR3 is 16 amino acids. Germline V gene sequence: CDR1 SQVTM, CDR2 ANQGSEA. The V end was cut by 0 bases, the J end by 2 bases, with 14 bases between. This CDR3 is CSVEETALYTYNEQFF. The CDR3 DNA sequence: TGCAGCGTTGAAGAAACCGCCCTATACACCTACAATGAGCAGTTCTTC.

Of note for this clonotype: A much larger clonotype is one base distant, so this may be a read error. The chain uses TRBV29-1 and TRBJ2-1, with a tentative D call TRBD1 (5 bases). V was cut by 2 bases and J by 13 bases, with 18 bases left in between. The CDR3 contains 13 residues. In germline, CDR1 is SQVTM, CDR2 ANQGSEA. The CDR3 DNA sequence: TGCAGCGTTGAATTTATAGGGGTAGAGACCCAGTTCTTC. Translating it yields CSVEFIGVETQFF.

V is TRBV24-1 and J is TRBJ2-5, with 10 bases that match TRBD1. The CDR3 totals 14 residues. V gave up 6 bases and J gave up 5 bases; unmatched junction bases: 5. The germline CDR1 and CDR2 sequences are KGHDR and SFDVKD. The CDR3 spells CATSSTGGRETQYF. In nucleotides, the CDR3 is TGTGCCACCAGTTCGACAGGGGGCAGGGAGACCCAGTACTTC.

The V gene is TRBV27, the J gene TRBJ1-6, with unresolved D. The V end was cut by 4 bases, the J end by 6 bases, with 7 bases between. CDR3 length: 13 amino acids. Germline-derived CDR1 and CDR2 are MNHEY and SMNVEV (reference sequence). CDR3 sequence (DNA): TGTGCCAGCAGTTGGGGAACTAATTCACCCCTCCACTTT. Amino acid sequence: CASSWGTNSPLHF.

J is TRBJ1-5 and V is TRBV6-6; a weak D match, TRBD1 (6 bases). Germline V gene sequence: CDR1 MNHNY, CDR2 SVGAGI (reference sequence). This CDR3 contains 15 residues. V lost 2 bases and J 6 bases, leaving 14 bases between the germline ends. The CDR3 sequence is CASSYGGGQGQPQHF. CDR3 DNA: TGTGCCAGCAGTTACGGCGGGGGGCAGGGTCAGCCCCAGCATTTT.

The CDR3, as DNA: TGTGCCACCCACCGGGAAGGGGGGGGCTATGGCTACACCTTC. Protein sequence: CATHREGGGYGYTF. This chain links TRBV28 with TRBJ1-2; tentatively, D is TRBD1 (6 bases). V was shortened by 10 bases and J by 4 bases, with 19 bases between the two germline ends. This CDR3 spans 14 amino acids. Germline CDR1 and CDR2: MDHEN and SYDVKM.

This clonotype was observed a few times. Just one base apart from a much larger clone, this may be a read error. The CDR3 nucleotides are TGCAGTGCTTCAAAGGAGAGCTCCTACAATGAGCAGTACTTC. Translated, it gives CSASKESSYNEQYF. This sequence joins TRBV20-1 and TRBJ2-1; D is unresolved. The DNA end is a closer match to TRBJ2-7, so the J assignment may be wrong. CDR1 is DFQATT and CDR2 is SNEGSKA in the germline V gene (reference sequence). The CDR3 contains 14 residues.

Many counts were recorded for this clonotype. The V call is TRBV5-1, the J call TRBJ2-5; 11 bases line up with TRBD2. There are 16 residues in the CDR3. Trimming at V came to 0 bases and at J to 2 bases, leaving 3 bases not matched to a gene. Germline lookup yields CDR1 SGHRS and CDR2 YFSETQ. The CDR3 DNA reads TGCGCCAGCAGCTTGGTGGCTAGCGGGGGGCAAGAGACCCAGTACTTC. This encodes CASSLVASGGQETQYF.

This chain uses TRBV7-9 with TRBJ1-2, with TRBD1 identical over 10 bases. Germline V gives CDR1 SEHNR, CDR2 FQNEAQ (reference sequence). CDR3 length: 16 residues. The V segment lost 5 bases and the J segment 3 bases; nucleotides outside the gene matches: 9. CDR3 protein: CASSPSGTGDHYGYTF. The CDR3 DNA is TGTGCCAGCAGCCCATCCGGGACAGGGGATCACTATGGCTACACCTTC.

This clonotype was recorded many times. This chain joins TRBV13 and TRBJ2-5; D not certain. The germline gives CDR1 PRHDT, CDR2 FYEKMQ (reference sequence). The ends were cut back, 0 bases at V and 0 bases at J, with 5 bases in the middle. The CDR3 has 14 residues. The CDR3 sequence is CASSLGRDQETQYF. CDR3 DNA: TGTGCCAGCAGCTTAGGCAGAGACCAAGAGACCCAGTACTTC. Complete variable domain (other parts from reference TRBV13 and TRBJ2-5): AAGVIQSPRHLIKEKRETATLKCYPIPRHDTVYWYQQGPGQDPQFLISFYEKMQSDKGSIPDRFSAQQFSDYHSELNMSSLELGDSALYFCASSLGRDQETQYFGPGTRLLVL.

This clonotype is a singleton in its sample. The chain is built from TRBV11-2 and TRBJ1-1; D may be TRBD1 (5 bases). The CDR3 loop spans 13 amino acids. Germline loops: CDR1 SGHAT, CDR2 FQNNGV. V was shortened by 8 bases and J by 1 base, with 11 bases between the two germline ends. The CDR3 coding sequence is TGTGCCAGCCGCAGGGTAACGAACACTGAAGCTTTCTTT. Encoded protein: CASRRVTNTEAFF.

This clonotype occurred many times. The rearrangement links TRBV20-1 to TRBJ2-5, with a possible D match to TRBD2 (6 bases). V lost 4 bases to trimming and J lost 0 bases, with 15 bases between them. Germline V gives CDR1 DFQATT, CDR2 SNEGSKA (reference sequence). CDR3 length: 15 amino acids. The CDR3 here is CSATSAGWYQETQYF. For the CDR3, the DNA is TGCAGTGCTACTTCGGCGGGGTGGTACCAAGAGACCCAGTACTTC.

This clonotype has ten or more counts. The genes are TRBV24-1 and TRBJ1-5, with 9 bases that match TRBD1. V shed 4 bases, J shed 6 bases, and the junction held 3 bases outside the gene matches. The CDR3 length is 14 residues. Germline values: CDR1 KGHDR, CDR2 SFDVKD. CDR3 sequence reads: CATSETGGSQPQHF. Written as DNA, the CDR3 is TGTGCCACCAGTGAGACAGGGGGTAGTCAGCCCCAGCATTTT.

This clonotype was seen at least ten times. The genes are TRBV7-9 and TRBJ2-3, with TRBD2 matching 7 bases. The CDR3 length is 17 residues. From germline, CDR1 is SEHNR and CDR2 FQNEAQ (reference sequence). Trimming took 4 bases from V and 0 from J; bases not matched to a gene: 10. In DNA form, the CDR3 reads TGTGCCAGCAGCTGGCCGGGGGGTTCCTCTAGCACAGATACGCAGTATTTT. Translating gives CASSWPGGSSSTDTQYF.

This clonotype occurred many times. This chain joins TRBV7-3 and TRBJ2-3; 7 bases fit TRBD2. The CDR3 spans 15 residues. V lost 5 bases, J lost 6 bases, and 11 bases stayed unmatched. Germline V lookup: CDR1 SGHTA, CDR2 FQGTGA. CDR3 DNA: TGTGCCAGCAGCCGACTAGCTTCCTATGCGGATACGCAGTATTTT. Translating it yields CASSRLASYADTQYF.

This clonotype occurred many times. The chain joins TRBV11-1 to TRBJ2-5, with D perhaps being TRBD1 or TRBD2 (6 bases each). The CDR3 contains 14 residues. Germline V gives CDR1 SGHAT, CDR2 FQDESV (reference sequence). The V end lost 5 bases, the J end lost 2 bases, and 12 bases lay between the germline ends. This chain's CDR3 is CASSQTGLQETQYF. The CDR3 DNA follows: TGTGCCAGCAGCCAGACAGGACTACAAGAGACCCAGTACTTC.

The J gene is TRBJ2-2, the V gene TRBV28; possibly TRBD1 for D (5 bases). Germline V gives CDR1 MDHEN, CDR2 SYDVKM. V lost 8 bases, J lost 2 bases, and 6 bases lay in between. This CDR3 region has 12 residues. CDR3 in DNA: TGTGCCAGCGACAGAAACACCGGGGAGCTGTTTTTT. Its translation: CASDRNTGELFF.

This clonotype was detected many times. The genes are TRBV7-3 and TRBJ2-4; 7 bases line up with TRBD1. Germline values: CDR1 SGHTA, CDR2 FQGTGA. The CDR3 spans 15 residues. Losses at the gene ends were 5 bases for V and 2 bases for J; bases not matched to a gene: 6. This CDR3 is CASSHHRGPKNIQYF. CDR3 nucleotides: TGTGCCAGCAGCCACCACAGGGGCCCCAAAAACATTCAGTACTTC.

As for this clonotype: Relative to the germline gene, one junction end is altered; a read error may explain this. V usage is TRBV9 and J usage is TRBJ2-2, with 10 bases fitting TRBD2. The CDR3 length is 15 residues. Germline V gene data show CDR1 as SGDLS and CDR2 as YYNGEE. The CDR3: CASSVERGGTEERFF. CDR3 DNA sequence: TGTGCCAGCAGCGTAGAGCGGGGGGGCACCGAGGAGCGGTTTTTT.